The clone carrying this TCR beta chain was recorded a few times. This entry is derived from a study of response to subunit inactivated influenza vaccine. TCRdb called the RT-PCR reads again in MiXCR, with one record for every CDR3 protein. The sample has about 530,000 distinct CDR3 sequences, 10% to 15% seen once; the top ten hold around 14%. This receptor was taken from a man in his forties or fifties who received an inactivated influenza vaccine. The specimen comprised PBMCs from blood, sampled roughly 47 days after vaccination.

In nucleotides, the CDR3 is TGTGCCACCAGCACGAGGGGGTATGTTGAGCAGTTCTTC. As protein: CATSTRGYVEQFF. This chain connects TRBV24-1 to TRBJ2-1, with a tentative D call TRBD1 (6 bases). Trimming stripped 7 bases from V and 9 bases from J, with 15 bases between. Germline CDR1 KGHDR, CDR2 SFDVKD. This CDR3 is built from 13 residues.